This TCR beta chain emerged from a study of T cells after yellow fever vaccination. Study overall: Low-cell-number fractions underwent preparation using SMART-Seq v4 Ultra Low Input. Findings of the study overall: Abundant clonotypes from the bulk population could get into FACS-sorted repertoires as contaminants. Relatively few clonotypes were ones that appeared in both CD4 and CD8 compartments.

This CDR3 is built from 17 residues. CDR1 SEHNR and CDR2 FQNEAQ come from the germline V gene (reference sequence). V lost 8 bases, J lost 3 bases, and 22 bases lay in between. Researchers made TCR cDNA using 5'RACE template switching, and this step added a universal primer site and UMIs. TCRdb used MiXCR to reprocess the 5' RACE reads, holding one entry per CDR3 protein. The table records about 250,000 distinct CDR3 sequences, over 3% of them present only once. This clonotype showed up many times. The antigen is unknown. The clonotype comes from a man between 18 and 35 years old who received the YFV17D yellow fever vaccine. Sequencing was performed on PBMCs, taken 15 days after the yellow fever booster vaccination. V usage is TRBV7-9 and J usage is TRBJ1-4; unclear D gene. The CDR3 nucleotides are TGTGCCAGCTCCGGGCCTCTTATTCAATATCCTAATGAAAAACTGTTTTTT. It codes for CASSGPLIQYPNEKLFF.